This is a list of T cell receptor beta chains from one sample in a study of blood T cell repertoires in COVID-19. The repertoire was sequenced with immunoSEQ multiplex PCR; TCRdb's copy has only in-frame clones and lacks some. The sample includes 350,000 to 550,000 clones, roughly nine tenths of them seen just once. The material sequenced was PBMCs or T cells enriched from blood (not recorded which). The receptors here all came from a man aged 25 to 40 who had recovered from COVID-19. The CDR3 runs from the conserved cysteine through the conserved F or W. Each record gives: J gene, D gene, CDR3 length, clone size, V gene, CDR3 protein, CDR3 DNA. The D gene is left open where the match is weak. Size values are once, few and many counts, or a class for expanded clones, and some rows have none.

J: TRBJ2-7
D: TRBD1
length: 15
size: NA
V: TRBV6-5
CDR3: CASSHPVTGVYEQYF
DNA: TGTGCCAGCAGCCACCCGGTGACAGGGGTATACGAGCAGTACTTC

J: TRBJ2-1
D: NA
length: 15
size: once
V: TRBV14
CDR3: CASQPSGSGMDEQFF
DNA: TGTGCCAGCCAGCCCTCCGGGAGTGGTATGGATGAGCAGTTCTTC

J: TRBJ1-6
D: NA
length: 16
size: NA
V: TRBV27
CDR3: CASSFNPPGGGFPLHF
DNA: TGTGCCAGCAGTTTCAACCCCCCGGGCGGGGGTTTCCCCCTCCACTTT

J: TRBJ1-1
D: NA
length: 14
size: once
V: TRBV18
CDR3: CASSPSGRGGEAFF
DNA: TGTGCCAGCTCACCCTCGGGGAGGGGGGGTGAAGCTTTCTTT

J: TRBJ2-3
D: NA
length: 16
size: NA
V: TRBV28
CDR3: CAIGRSRTISTDTQYF
DNA: TGTGCCATTGGGCGGTCGAGGACAATATCGACAGATACGCAGTATTTT

J: TRBJ1-4
D: NA
length: 15
size: NA
V: TRBV19
CDR3: CASSTRAGVNEKLFF
DNA: TGTGCCAGTAGTACCCGAGCCGGGGTTAATGAAAAACTGTTTTTT

J: TRBJ1-3
D: NA
length: 14
size: NA
V: TRBV2
CDR3: CASSEGRSGNTIYF
DNA: TGTGCCAGCAGTGAAGGGCGGTCTGGAAACACCATATATTTT

J: TRBJ1-5
D: TRBD1
length: 16
size: NA
V: TRBV6-4
CDR3: CASSDSLRQGTQPQHF
DNA: TGTGCCAGCAGTGACTCGTTACGACAGGGAACTCAGCCCCAGCATTTT

J: TRBJ1-1
D: NA
length: 11
size: NA
V: TRBV10-3
CDR3: CAISKGTEAFF
DNA: TGTGCCATCAGTAAGGGGACTGAAGCTTTCTTT

J: TRBJ2-4
D: TRBD2
length: 16
size: NA
V: TRBV3-1/TRBV3-2
CDR3: CASSILAGGKRYIQYF
DNA: TGTGCCAGCAGTATTCTAGCGGGGGGAAAGCGGTACATTCAGTACTTC